These T cell receptor beta chains were read from a single sample in a study of T cell responses to AZD1222 COVID-19 vaccine. The protocol was immunoSEQ multiplex PCR, while the TCRdb copy is restricted to in-frame clones and leaves out a portion. The table shows about 120,000 clones, with 89% occurring only once. The material sequenced was peripheral blood, taken on day 0 of AZD1222 vaccination. The receptors stem from an adult in good health. The CDR3 runs from the conserved cysteine through the conserved F or W. The order of the fields is CDR3 DNA, CDR3 protein, V gene, D gene, J gene. A D gene is named only where the DNA matches it firmly.

CDR3 DNA: TGTGCCAGCAGTTACAATCAGGGGGCGCAGTATTTT
CDR3 protein: CASSYNQGAQYF
V gene: TRBV6-5
D gene: TRBD1
J gene: TRBJ2-3

CDR3 DNA: TGTGCCAGCTCGGCGGAGGGAAAATATGGCTACACCTTC
CDR3 protein: CASSAEGKYGYTF
V gene: TRBV12-3/TRBV12-4
D gene: NA
J gene: TRBJ1-2

CDR3 DNA: TGTGCCAGCAGTTCGACAGAAGTCTATGGCTACACCTTC
CDR3 protein: CASSSTEVYGYTF
V gene: TRBV6-5
D gene: NA
J gene: TRBJ1-2

CDR3 DNA: TGTGCCAGCAGTGAAGAAACGGGTCGGGGCAATCAGCCCCAGCATTTT
CDR3 protein: CASSEETGRGNQPQHF
V gene: TRBV6-1
D gene: NA
J gene: TRBJ1-5

CDR3 DNA: TGTGCCAGCAGCCTCCTTTTTTCGCCTTTGTCTGGAAACACCATATATTTT
CDR3 protein: CASSLLFSPLSGNTIYF
V gene: TRBV3-1/TRBV3-2
D gene: NA
J gene: TRBJ1-3

CDR3 DNA: TGTGCCAGTAGTAAGGGACATAACTATGGCTACACCTTC
CDR3 protein: CASSKGHNYGYTF
V gene: TRBV19
D gene: NA
J gene: TRBJ1-2

CDR3 DNA: TGTGCCAGCCTCCCTCGAGCAGCAACTAATGAAAAACTGTTTTTT
CDR3 protein: CASLPRAATNEKLFF
V gene: TRBV27
D gene: NA
J gene: TRBJ1-4

CDR3 DNA: TGTGCCAGCAGGAGGGAGGGACGGACTAATGAAAAACTGTTTTTT
CDR3 protein: CASRREGRTNEKLFF
V gene: TRBV7-9
D gene: NA
J gene: TRBJ1-4

CDR3 DNA: TGTGCCACCAGCAGAGGGGGGCTCACTAGCGGGGACGAGCAGTACTTC
CDR3 protein: CATSRGGLTSGDEQYF
V gene: TRBV15
D gene: TRBD2
J gene: TRBJ2-7

CDR3 DNA: TGCGCCAGCAGCTTGGTCAGGGGCGCGTATGATGGCTACACCTTC
CDR3 protein: CASSLVRGAYDGYTF
V gene: TRBV5-1
D gene: NA
J gene: TRBJ1-2

CDR3 DNA: TGTGCCAGCAGCGTCTCCCCCGGGGCGGGGGGGACCGGGGAGCTGTTTTTT
CDR3 protein: CASSVSPGAGGTGELFF
V gene: TRBV9
D gene: TRBD2
J gene: TRBJ2-2

CDR3 DNA: TGTGCCAGTAGTAATCTACAGGAGTTTAGCAATCAGCCCCAGCATTTT
CDR3 protein: CASSNLQEFSNQPQHF
V gene: TRBV19
D gene: NA
J gene: TRBJ1-5

CDR3 DNA: TGTGCCAGTAGTTCCAATCTAGCGGGGGGGTTCACCGGGGAGCTGTTTTTT
CDR3 protein: CASSSNLAGGFTGELFF
V gene: TRBV19
D gene: TRBD2
J gene: TRBJ2-2

CDR3 DNA: TGTGCCAGTCACACGGGGGGTGCCCTCCACTTT
CDR3 protein: CASHTGGALHF
V gene: TRBV7-2
D gene: NA
J gene: TRBJ1-6

CDR3 DNA: TGTGCCAGCAGTGCCGACCGAAGCTCCTACGAGCAGTACTTC
CDR3 protein: CASSADRSSYEQYF
V gene: TRBV6-4
D gene: NA
J gene: TRBJ2-7

CDR3 DNA: TGTGCCAGCAGCCAATCCAGGGGGGGACTGTTTTTT
CDR3 protein: CASSQSRGGLFF
V gene: TRBV7-8
D gene: TRBD1
J gene: TRBJ1-4

CDR3 DNA: TGTGCCAGCAGCCCCACAGATTTCAGCTCCTACGAGCAGTACTTC
CDR3 protein: CASSPTDFSSYEQYF
V gene: TRBV13
D gene: NA
J gene: TRBJ2-7